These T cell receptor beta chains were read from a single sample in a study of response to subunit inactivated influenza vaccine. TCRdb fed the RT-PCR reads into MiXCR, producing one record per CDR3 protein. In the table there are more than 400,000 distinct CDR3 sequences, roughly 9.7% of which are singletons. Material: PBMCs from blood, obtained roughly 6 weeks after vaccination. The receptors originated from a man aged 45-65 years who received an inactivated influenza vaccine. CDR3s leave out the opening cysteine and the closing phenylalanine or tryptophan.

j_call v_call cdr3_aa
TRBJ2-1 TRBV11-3 ASSLGVGLAGYNEQF
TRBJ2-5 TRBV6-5 ASSFPGSGTQY
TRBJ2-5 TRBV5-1 ASSLERGGQETQY
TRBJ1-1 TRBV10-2 ASSESPGWEAF
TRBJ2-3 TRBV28 ASRTRSGSSTDTQY
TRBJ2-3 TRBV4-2 ASSQEIAASDTQY
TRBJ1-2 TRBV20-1 SAGLGSLGYT
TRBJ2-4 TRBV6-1 ASSPGSEIAKNIQY
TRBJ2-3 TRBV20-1 RADGRGDTQY
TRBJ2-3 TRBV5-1 ASRTRLAGGQWADTQY
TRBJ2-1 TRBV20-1 SATGTSGGYEQF
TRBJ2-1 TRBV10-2 ASRGEDRWEQF
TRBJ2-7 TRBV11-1 ASSPRSRLSSEQY
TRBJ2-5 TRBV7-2 ASSSQRLSGRVLAQY
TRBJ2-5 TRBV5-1 ASGKGGRETQY
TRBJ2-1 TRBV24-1 ATSGRGNEQF
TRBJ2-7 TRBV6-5 ASTGEVGEQY
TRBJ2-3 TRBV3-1 ASTRTRSTDTQY
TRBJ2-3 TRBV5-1 ASSIPGPTDTQY
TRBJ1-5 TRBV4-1 ASSQGRQDPRYQPQH
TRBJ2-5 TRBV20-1 SAGKTGLQETQY
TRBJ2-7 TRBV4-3 ASSQVSGAAEQY
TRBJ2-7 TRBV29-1 SVGPTGPVYEQY
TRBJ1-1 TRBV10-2 ASSENRDTEAF
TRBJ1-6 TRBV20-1 SARETGRMSPLH
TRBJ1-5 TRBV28 ASSLGGTGSASNQPQH
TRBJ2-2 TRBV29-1 SGLLQGPGELF
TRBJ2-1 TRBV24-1 ATSGSGPSYNEQF
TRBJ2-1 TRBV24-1 ATSEGGWRSYNEQF
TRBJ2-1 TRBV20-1 SARDLAGGPQYNEQF
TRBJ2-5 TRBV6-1 ASSQTGGQKTQY
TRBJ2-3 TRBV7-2 ASRALTDTQY
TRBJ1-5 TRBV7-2 ASSPTGYSNQPQH
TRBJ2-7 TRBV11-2 ASSSSGTGRNEQY
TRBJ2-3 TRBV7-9 ASSRRTGPQY
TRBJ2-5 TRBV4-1 ASSHSRPLTQETQY
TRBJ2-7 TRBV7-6 ASSLGLGGEQY
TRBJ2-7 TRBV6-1 ASSSPTSGRPQY
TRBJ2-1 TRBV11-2 ASSSPRLADNNEQF
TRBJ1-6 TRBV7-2 ASSLGDSASPLH
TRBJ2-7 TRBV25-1 ASSEYSGLSSYEQY
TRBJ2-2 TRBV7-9 ASSRTGIVFGELF
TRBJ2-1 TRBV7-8 ASSSMTGTGHNEQF
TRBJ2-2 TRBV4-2 ASSHPGGRTGELF